The subject of this entry is one T cell receptor beta chain. Its target antigen remains unknown. Per-nucleotide qualities are absent, and no much larger clonotype sits a single base away. Sample time point, as interpreted from the label and publication: about 28 days (+/-7) after the second vaccine dose. AZD1222 recipients given second doses at about 4 weeks or at about 12 weeks were pooled, since spike-specific TCR depth and breadth were not found to differ between the two schedules. Vaccinee samples were obtained from the UK trials COV001 and COV002, which included a single-blind randomized controlled phase 2/3 trial of AZD1222 (ChAdOx1 nCoV-19) in healthy adults. For TCRbeta chain sequencing, PBMC samples were collected from trial participants at day 0 and at day 28 after the second dose. A distance of 16 bases separates the germline ends of V and J, which lose 3 bases and 2 bases respectively. CDR1 and CDR2 are drawn from the germline V gene (reference sequence): LNHDA, SQIVND. The CDR3, from cysteine to phenylalanine, totals 17 residues. The entry retains the CDR3 DNA only, 51 bases that are in frame from base 1.

The CDR3 regions of human TCRbeta chains were analyzed by immunosequencing. Processing in the source paper ran as follows. TCRs in the repertoires were compared against a reference library of SARS-CoV-2-specific TCRs that had been generated with the MIRA antigen-specificity platform. Breadth meant the fraction of unique TCRs that were SARS-CoV-2-associated, whereas depth meant the fraction of total T cells that were SARS-CoV-2-associated. Using the MIRA data, each spike-specific TCR was assigned both to the spike region to which the TCR was reactive and to a CD4 or CD8 class. Log10-transformed breadth and depth values were compared by one-way ANOVA with Sidak's multiple comparisons tests. The clones in this table, taken by TCRdb from immuneACCESS, are in-frame only. Not every clone is retained; where verified, under half of the shortfall comes from an unresolved V gene, and the cause of the rest is unknown. The V and J calls and the clone size are those of that table, but D and trimming were determined from the DNA. This sample gives approximately 300,000 clones in total; 90% to 95% of them show up just once. The ten largest clonotypes hold roughly 0.5% of the sample.

This sample stems from a study of T cell responses to AZD1222 COVID-19 vaccine (dated by TCRdb to the early 2020s). The study in broad terms: TCR sequencing covered fewer than 250 trial participants: 207 given two doses of AZD1222 and 26 given two doses of MenACWY control vaccine. Trial participants were enrolled by age into subgroups of 18-55, 56-69 and 70-plus years, and about 150, 27 and 61 TCR-sequenced participants, respectively, were included in these subgroups. Results the study describes overall, beyond this receptor: Participants were mostly white British, with more females than males. The authors suggested clonal diversity may have been underestimated. Because no samples from the day 14 peak response were available, repertoires could be characterized only after the peak T cell response. Conclusions about previously exposed vaccinees were limited because only a handful of AZD1222 recipients were SARS-CoV-2 seropositive at baseline. Vaccine-associated CD4 TCRs spanned the whole spike protein, with dominant responses in regions 160-218 and 743-854. Nearly half of unique spike-specific TCRs reportedly recognized epitopes outside regions mutated in the B.1.351 and B.1.1.7 variants. After two AZD1222 doses, both the breadth and the depth of spike-specific TCRs were significantly higher than at day 0 and than in MenACWY recipients. In the small 56-69-year group, the increase in depth fell short of significance, most likely because of low power.

This sequence uses TRBV19 and TRBJ2-2; tentative D gene TRBD2, with 6 bases matching. The source is an adult who received the AZD1222 COVID-19 vaccine. The material was peripheral blood, obtained 28 days after the second AZD1222 dose. The CDR3 in this case is CASSIDGMGGNTGELFF. The DNA reads as follows: TGTGCCAGTAGTATCGATGGGATGGGGGGAAACACCGGGGAGCTGTTTTTT. When the CDR3 is completed using the reference TRBV19 and TRBJ2-2 genes on either side, the full variable domain is DGGITQSPKYLFRKEGQNVTLSCEQNLNHDAMYWYRQDPGQGLRLIYYSQIVNDFQKGDIAEGYSVSREKKESFPLTVTSAQKNPTAFYLCASSIDGMGGNTGELFFGEGSRLTVL.